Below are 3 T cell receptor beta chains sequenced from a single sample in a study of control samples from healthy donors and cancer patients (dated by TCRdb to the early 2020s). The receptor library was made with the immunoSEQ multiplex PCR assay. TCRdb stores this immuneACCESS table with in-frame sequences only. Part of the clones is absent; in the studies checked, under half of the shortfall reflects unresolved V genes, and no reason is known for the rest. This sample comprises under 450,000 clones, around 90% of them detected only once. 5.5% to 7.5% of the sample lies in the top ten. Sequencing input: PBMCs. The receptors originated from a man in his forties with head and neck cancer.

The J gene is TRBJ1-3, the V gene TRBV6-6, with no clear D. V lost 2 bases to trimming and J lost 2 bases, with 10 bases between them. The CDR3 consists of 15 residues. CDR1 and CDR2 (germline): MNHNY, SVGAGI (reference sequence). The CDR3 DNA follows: TGTGCCAGCAGTTACGGCAGGTTAGCTGGAAACACCATATATTTT. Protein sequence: CASSYGRLAGNTIYF.

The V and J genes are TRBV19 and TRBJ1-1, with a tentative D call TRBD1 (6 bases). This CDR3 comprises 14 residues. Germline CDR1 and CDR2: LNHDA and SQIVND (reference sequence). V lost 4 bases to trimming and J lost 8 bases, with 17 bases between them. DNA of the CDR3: TGTGCCAGTAGTACCCCCGGACAGTGGGAAGAAGCTTTCTTT. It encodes CASSTPGQWEEAFF.

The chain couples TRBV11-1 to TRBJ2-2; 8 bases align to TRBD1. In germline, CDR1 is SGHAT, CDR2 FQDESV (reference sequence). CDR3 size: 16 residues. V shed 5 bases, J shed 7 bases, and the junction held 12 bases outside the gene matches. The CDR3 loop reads CASSPHAGGAFGELFF. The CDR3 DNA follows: TGTGCCAGCAGCCCCCATGCAGGGGGCGCTTTCGGGGAGCTGTTTTTT.